This entry lists 21 T cell receptor beta chains sequenced from one sample in a study of cytomegalovirus exposure and HLA in healthy donors (dated by TCRdb to the late 2010s). Library preparation used the immunoSEQ multiplex PCR assay. TCRdb re-hosts the immuneACCESS table, in-frame sequences only. Its copies lack some clones; in the studies checked, an unresolved V gene accounts for under half of them, and the cause for the rest is not known. For this sample there are 260,000 or so clones; just under 90% appear just once. The ten biggest clones cover less than 3% of the sample. Specimen: PBMCs. These receptors were taken from a man aged 18 to 35 in good health and CMV-seronegative.

The J gene is TRBJ2-7, the V gene TRBV28; 8 bases are shared with TRBD1. V was clipped by 6 bases and J by 4 bases; unmatched bases: 11. This CDR3 is 15 amino acids long. Germline V gene data show CDR1 as MDHEN and CDR2 as SYDVKM. The CDR3 spells CASSRPGTGLYEQYF. CDR3 bases: TGTGCCAGCAGCCGTCCCGGGACAGGATTATACGAGCAGTACTTC.

In its sample, this clone was seen a few times. The J gene is TRBJ2-5, the V gene TRBV9; D may be TRBD1 (6 bases). V was pared by 3 bases and J by 5 bases, with 14 bases between. CDR3 size: 14 residues. Looked up from germline, CDR1 is SGDLS and CDR2 is YYNGEE. In DNA form, the CDR3 reads TGTGCCAGCAGCGAAGGGGGTGGTGGGGAGACCCAGTACTTC. Its translation: CASSEGGGGETQYF.

CDR3 sequence: CASSLGQGRQPQHF. Here the CDR3 DNA reads TGTGCCAGCTCACTCGGACAGGGGCGTCAGCCCCAGCATTTT. This rearrangement joins TRBV18 to TRBJ1-5; 9 bases align to TRBD1. V shed 4 bases, J shed 6 bases, and the junction held 4 bases outside the gene matches. The CDR3 is 14 amino acids. In germline, CDR1 is KGHSH, CDR2 LQKENI.

The chain employs TRBV6-1 and TRBJ2-2, with D possibly matching TRBD2 (6 bases). This CDR3 spans 16 amino acids. CDR1 is MNHNS and CDR2 is SASEGT in the germline V gene. The V end was cut by 4 bases, the J end by 1 base, with 13 bases between. CDR3 nucleotides: TGTGCCAGCAGTGGGACCCGGGACTTGAACACCGGGGAGCTGTTTTTT. It translates to CASSGTRDLNTGELFF.

This chain uses TRBV29-1 with TRBJ1-1, with D unclear. Between the trimmed V and J ends, which lost 5 bases and 5 bases, there was a span of 12 bases. The CDR3 runs 12 residues. The germline CDR1 and CDR2 sequences are SQVTM and ANQGSEA. The CDR3 loop reads CSVYTGRTEAFF. CDR3 DNA sequence: TGCAGCGTTTATACCGGGAGGACTGAAGCTTTCTTT.

The V call is TRBV5-4, the J call TRBJ1-3; D might be TRBD1 (5 bases). Trimming left V 4 bases short and J 1 base short, with 9 bases between. Per the germline V gene, CDR1 is SGHNT and CDR2 is YYREEE (reference sequence). This CDR3 is built from 14 residues. Here the CDR3 DNA reads TGTGCCAGCAGCACCCGACAGTCTGGAAACACCATATATTTT. It specifies CASSTRQSGNTIYF.

On this clone itself: This CDR3 is also generated by other DNA sequences in the sample. The chain couples TRBV4-3 to TRBJ2-7; 11 bases are a match to TRBD2. V shed 1 base and J 4 bases; nucleotides not matched to a gene: 0. The CDR3 contains 14 residues. Germline lookup yields CDR1 LGHNA and CDR2 YSLEER. CDR3 protein: CASSQGLAGYEQYF. The CDR3 bases are TGCGCCAGCAGCCAAGGACTAGCGGGGTACGAGCAGTACTTC.

The gene calls are TRBV7-3 and TRBJ2-1; 10 nucleotides agree with TRBD2. V was pared by 3 bases and J by 10 bases, with 6 bases of the junction left unmatched. In germline, CDR1 is SGHTA, CDR2 FQGTGA. The CDR3 has 14 residues. The CDR3 nucleotides read TGTGCCAGCAGCTTGACCCTAGCGGGGGCCGAGCAGTTCTTC. Protein: CASSLTLAGAEQFF.

This rearrangement joins TRBV5-4 to TRBJ2-3; the D is unclear. CDR3 length: 14 amino acids. Germline lookup yields CDR1 SGHNT and CDR2 YYREEE (reference sequence). V was shortened by 1 base and J by 0 bases, with 6 bases between the two germline ends. DNA of the CDR3: TGTGCCAGCAGCTTGCCACTAAGCACAGATACGCAGTATTTT. This codes for CASSLPLSTDTQYF.

This clone was recorded a few times. This chain joins TRBV7-8 and TRBJ2-5; 8 bases agree with TRBD2. Germline V gives CDR1 SGHVS, CDR2 FQNEAQ. This CDR3 is built from 14 residues. Germline trimming cut 10 bases from V and 2 bases from J; bases unmatched to any gene: 9. CDR3 protein: CATIWRGEQETQYF. CDR3 in DNA: TGTGCCACCATATGGCGGGGGGAACAAGAGACCCAGTACTTC.

The CDR3 reads CASSLDRVAFSYNTGELFF. The CDR3 DNA is TGTGCCAGCAGCTTAGACAGGGTAGCATTCTCTTATAACACCGGGGAGCTGTTTTTT. The J gene is TRBJ2-2, the V gene TRBV11-2, with TRBD1 as a possible D gene (5 bases). The V and J ends lost 0 bases and 2 bases respectively, with 19 bases between them. The length of the CDR3 is 19 residues. Germline V gives CDR1 SGHAT, CDR2 FQNNGV.

CDR3 DNA: TGTGCCAGCAGCTTAGCAACCGGGAACAGGGTAGACTACAATGAGCAGTTCTTC. Amino acid sequence: CASSLATGNRVDYNEQFF. The chain uses TRBV7-6 and TRBJ2-1, with TRBD1 as a possible D gene (6 bases). Germline-derived CDR1 and CDR2 are SGHVS and FNYEAQ. V was cut by 0 bases and J by 3 bases, with 18 bases left in between. The CDR3 covers 18 residues.

This clone was detected once. CDR3 sequence reads: CASSQDRRETQYF. In nucleotides, the CDR3 is TGCGCCAGCAGCCAAGACCGGCGGGAGACCCAGTACTTC. The chain recombines TRBV4-3 with TRBJ2-5; D unresolved. Germline CDR1 and CDR2: LGHNA and YSLEER. The ends were cut back, 0 bases at V and 5 bases at J, with 7 bases in the middle. The length of the CDR3 is 13 residues.

The J gene is TRBJ1-5, the V gene TRBV6-1; no reliable D call. Trimming took 1 base from V and 6 from J, leaving 10 bases between them. The CDR3 sequence is 14 residues long. Germline lookup yields CDR1 MNHNS and CDR2 SASEGT. The DNA for the CDR3 is TGTGCCAGCAGTGAAGGTTGGCAGATTCAGCCCCAGCATTTT. It codes for CASSEGWQIQPQHF.

The rearrangement joins TRBV6-5 to TRBJ2-7; 7 nucleotides align to TRBD2. This CDR3 has 15 amino acids. V was pared by 5 bases and J by 1 base, with 8 bases of the junction left unmatched. Per the germline V gene, CDR1 is MNHEY and CDR2 is SVGAGI. This CDR3 reads CASSPGGMGSYEQYF. The DNA for the CDR3 is TGTGCCAGCAGTCCCGGGGGGATGGGGTCCTACGAGCAGTACTTC.

The V gene is TRBV28, the J gene TRBJ1-2, with D tentatively TRBD1 (5 bases). CDR1 and CDR2 (germline): MDHEN, SYDVKM. V dropped 6 bases and J dropped 6 bases, with 11 bases sitting between them. The CDR3 consists of 12 residues. The CDR3 loop reads CASSFIGDGYTF. CDR3 nucleotide sequence: TGTGCCAGCAGCTTCATAGGGGATGGCTACACCTTC.

This clone has only one observation. The J gene is TRBJ1-5, the V gene TRBV28, with D perhaps matching TRBD1 (6 bases). Per the germline V gene, CDR1 is MDHEN and CDR2 is SYDVKM. The V end was cut by 8 bases, the J end by 3 bases, with 26 bases between. This CDR3 is built from 18 residues. CDR3 in DNA: TGTGCCAGCGGTAGGCCCCCCAACAGGGTGGGTTTCAATCAGCCCCAGCATTTT. Translating it yields CASGRPPNRVGFNQPQHF.

The rearrangement links TRBV7-9 to TRBJ2-1, with 8 bases fitting TRBD2. After removal of 5 bases from V and 6 bases from J, the junction contained 9 bases not matched to a gene. Germline V gene lookup returns CDR1 SEHNR and CDR2 FQNEAQ (reference sequence). CDR3 length equals 15 residues. CDR3 DNA: TGTGCCAGCAGCGTGGGCGGGGCGGGAGGCAATGAGCAGTTCTTC. Protein sequence: CASSVGGAGGNEQFF.

This chain joins TRBV9 and TRBJ1-1; D perhaps matches TRBD1 (5 bases). The V end lost 5 bases, the J end lost 13 bases, and 21 bases lay between the germline ends. Germline values: CDR1 SGDLS, CDR2 YYNGEE. CDR3 length: 13 amino acids. As DNA, the CDR3 is TGTGCCAGCAGTCCCGACAGCAATTCCCCCAATTTCTTT. Protein sequence: CASSPDSNSPNFF.

The CDR3 DNA reads TGTGCCAGCAGCTTAAATCGACAGGGCTACGAGCAGTACTTC. Amino acids: CASSLNRQGYEQYF. The chain combines TRBV7-8 with TRBJ2-7; 7 bases line up with TRBD1. The germline V gene has CDR1 SGHVS and CDR2 FQNEAQ. V dropped 2 bases and J dropped 3; count of bases not matched to a gene: 4. The CDR3 contains 14 residues. The full variable domain, completed using reference TRBV7-8 and TRBJ2-7, is GAGVSQSPRYKVAKRGQDVALRCDPISGHVSLFWYQQALGQGPEFLTYFQNEAQLDKSGLPSDRFFAERPEGSVSTLKIQRTQQEDSAVYLCASSLNRQGYEQYFGPGTRLTVT.

This clone is a singleton in its sample. The gene calls are TRBV15 and TRBJ2-3, with a tentative D call TRBD2 (6 bases). Trimming stripped 0 bases from V and 3 bases from J, with 16 bases between. This CDR3 has 17 amino acids. Germline V gives CDR1 LNHNV, CDR2 YYDKDF (reference sequence). The CDR3 nucleotides read TGTGCCACCAGCAGAGATAATGGGTACGGGAGAACAGATACGCAGTATTTT. Translation: CATSRDNGYGRTDTQYF.